A selection of T cell receptor beta chains follows, all from one sample in a study of cytomegalovirus exposure and HLA in healthy donors. The method was immunoSEQ multiplex PCR; TCRdb's version includes in-frame clones alone and lacks a portion of them. The repertoire holds 200,000 to 250,000 clones, with under 80% as singletons. The sequenced material came from PBMCs. The receptors shown here come from a woman in her twenties or thirties in good health and CMV-seronegative. Each CDR3 is given with its conserved first and last residue. D genes are given only for firm matches. The size of a clone is reported for some rows only, either as once, few or many, or as a class for expanded clones.

clone_size,v_call,j_call,d_call,cdr3_nt,cdr3_aa
NA,TRBV11-1,TRBJ2-6,NA,TGTGCCAGCAGCTTAGCGCTAGGATACTCTGGGGCCAACGTCCTGACTTTC,CASSLALGYSGANVLTF
NA,TRBV5-4,TRBJ2-7,NA,TGTGCCAGCTCCCCGGGGGACGGCGAGCAGTACTTC,CASSPGDGEQYF
NA,TRBV13,TRBJ2-1,TRBD2,TGTGCCAGTGGCGGGAGGGGTTACAATGAGCAGTTCTTC,CASGGRGYNEQFF
NA,TRBV6-5,TRBJ1-1,NA,TGTGCCAGCAGGGAGGGTGCGAACACTGAAGCTTTCTTT,CASREGANTEAFF
NA,TRBV30,TRBJ1-6,NA,TGTGCCTGGAGACCCGGGAGCTCCTATAATTCACCCCTCCACTTT,CAWRPGSSYNSPLHF
few,TRBV30,TRBJ2-5,TRBD2,TGTGCCTGGAGGAACGGGGGGGCCTTGGAGACCCAGTACTTC,CAWRNGGALETQYF
NA,TRBV4-1,TRBJ2-2,TRBD2,TGCGCCAGCAGCCAAGAAGGCAGCGGGGGGGCGTTAACCGGGGAGCTGTTTTTT,CASSQEGSGGALTGELFF
once,TRBV5-1,TRBJ2-7,TRBD2,TGCGCCAGCAGCTTGGACGGGACTAGCCGATCCTACGAGCAGTACTTC,CASSLDGTSRSYEQYF
NA,TRBV5-1,TRBJ2-1,TRBD2,TGCGCCAGCAGCTCTGCTAGCGGGAGTTTCGATGAGCAGTTCTTC,CASSSASGSFDEQFF
NA,TRBV19,TRBJ2-7,TRBD2,TGTGCCAGTAGTAGAGGGACTAGCGGTACCTACGAGCAGTACTTC,CASSRGTSGTYEQYF
few,TRBV5-4,TRBJ2-7,NA,TGTGCCAGCAGCCGGGGAGTAGAAGGCGCCTACGAGCAGTACTTC,CASSRGVEGAYEQYF
few,TRBV5-4,TRBJ2-3,NA,TGTGCCAGCAGCTTAGGGGCGGGACCGGTGGATACGCAGTATTTT,CASSLGAGPVDTQYF
NA,TRBV7-6,TRBJ1-6,NA,TGTGCCAGCAGCTTAGGACAGGTTAATTCACCCCTCCACTTT,CASSLGQVNSPLHF
NA,TRBV19,TRBJ1-2,NA,TGTGCCAGTAGTACCTTACAGGGACCAGATGGCTACACCTTC,CASSTLQGPDGYTF
NA,TRBV9,TRBJ1-2,TRBD1,TGTGCCAGCAGCGAGGGGGACAGGGAGGCCTATGGCTACACCTTC,CASSEGDREAYGYTF
NA,TRBV29-1,TRBJ2-3,NA,TGCAGCGTTGAAGCGGGGGGCCAAGATACGCAGTATTTT,CSVEAGGQDTQYF
NA,TRBV12-5,TRBJ2-7,NA,TGTGCTAGTGGTTTGGTACTAGTCCCTAGTAAGAACTTCGTTCAGCAGTACTTC,CASGLVLVPSKNFVQQYF
NA,TRBV9,TRBJ2-5,TRBD2,TGTGCCAGCAGCGTCGGGACTAGCGGGGTTCAAGAGACCCAGTACTTC,CASSVGTSGVQETQYF
few,TRBV11-3,TRBJ2-1,NA,TGTGCCAGCAGCTTAGACGGTACTAGCAGTTACAATGAGCAGTTCTTC,CASSLDGTSSYNEQFF
NA,TRBV6-5,TRBJ2-7,NA,TGTGCCAGCAGTTACTCCGGGGTCTACGAGCAGTACTTC,CASSYSGVYEQYF
NA,TRBV2,TRBJ1-1,TRBD1,TGTGCCACCCCCGGGACAGGTGCTTTCTTT,CATPGTGAFF
NA,TRBV4-2,TRBJ1-6,NA,TGTGCCAGCAGCCAAGGACAGGAAGCTTCACCCCTCCACTTT,CASSQGQEASPLHF